These T cell receptor beta chains were read from a single sample in a study of blood T cells in healthy people across ages. TCRdb used MiXCR to reprocess the 5' RACE reads, holding one entry per CDR3 protein. The sample holds 1,300,000 or so distinct CDR3 sequences, roughly 60% seen once. Material for sequencing was blood. These receptors all stem from a man between 18 and 35 years old in good health. The CDR3 runs from the conserved cysteine through the conserved F or W. The D gene is left open where the match is weak. Expanded clones get a size class; other rows say once, few or many, or leave the size out.

v_gene	j_gene	abundance	d_gene	CDR3aa	CDR3nt
TRBV3-1	TRBJ1-2	-	-	CASSRSPGTSGYTF	TGTGCCAGCAGCCGAAGTCCCGGGACAAGTGGCTACACCTTC
TRBV12-3/TRBV12-4	TRBJ2-2	-	-	CASSLQGEGLRELFF	TGTGCCAGCAGCCTCCAGGGTGAGGGACTTCGGGAGCTGTTTTTT
TRBV6-4	TRBJ2-1	few	TRBD1	CASSDRAGQGYNEQFF	TGTGCCAGCAGTGACAGGGCGGGACAGGGATACAATGAGCAGTTCTTC
TRBV7-8	TRBJ2-4	-	TRBD2	CASSPGGGALAKNIQYF	TGTGCCAGCAGCCCGGGGGGAGGGGCCCTTGCCAAAAACATTCAGTACTTC
TRBV5-5	TRBJ2-1	-	TRBD1	CASSWGTGSRQFF	TGTGCCAGCAGCTGGGGGACAGGGTCTCGGCAGTTCTTC
TRBV12-3/TRBV12-4	TRBJ1-5	few	-	CASSWTRGNQPQHF	TGTGCCAGCAGTTGGACACGGGGCAATCAGCCCCAGCATTTT
TRBV29-1	TRBJ2-5	-	TRBD1	CSVDFGTVQETQYF	TGCAGCGTTGATTTTGGGACAGTTCAAGAGACCCAGTACTTC
TRBV20-1	TRBJ2-7	-	-	CSARGTRSWGEPYEQYF	TGCAGTGCTAGGGGCACCAGGTCGTGGGGGGAACCCTACGAGCAGTACTTC
TRBV4-1	TRBJ2-7	-	TRBD1	CASSPSPRQGMFEQYF	TGCGCCAGCAGCCCCTCTCCGAGACAGGGAATGTTCGAGCAGTACTTC
TRBV6-5	TRBJ1-1	many	TRBD1	CASSLTGAEAFF	TGTGCCAGCAGCTTAACAGGGGCTGAAGCTTTCTTT
TRBV29-1	TRBJ2-1	-	TRBD2	CSVFRHTTSRNEQFF	TGCAGCGTTTTTCGCCATACGACTAGCCGCAATGAGCAGTTCTTC
TRBV4-1	TRBJ2-6	few	-	CASSTTWEGANVLTF	TGCGCCAGCAGCACCACTTGGGAAGGGGCCAACGTCCTGACTTTC
TRBV10-3	TRBJ2-1	-	TRBD1	CAIRDRGLDEQFF	TGTGCCATCCGGGACAGGGGGCTCGATGAGCAGTTCTTC
TRBV28	TRBJ2-7	few	-	CASSFRPSYEQYF	TGTGCCAGCAGTTTCAGGCCCTCCTACGAGCAGTACTTC
TRBV4-1	TRBJ2-3	-	-	CASSPPDSTDTQYF	TGCGCCAGCAGCCCCCCGGATAGCACAGATACGCAGTATTTT
TRBV30	TRBJ2-4	-	-	CAWSEAGIQYF	TGTGCCTGGAGCGAAGCCGGCATTCAGTACTTC
TRBV7-2	TRBJ2-7	few	-	CASSFGGVSGEQYF	TGTGCCAGCAGCTTCGGAGGGGTTTCGGGAGAGCAGTACTTC
TRBV12-3/TRBV12-4	TRBJ2-7	-	-	CASSHLPYEQYF	TGTGCCAGCAGTCACCTACCTTACGAGCAGTACTTC
TRBV7-9	TRBJ1-2	-	-	CASSLAGWGRDHGYTF	TGTGCCAGCAGCTTAGCCGGTTGGGGCAGGGACCATGGCTACACCTTC
TRBV4-1	TRBJ2-5	once	-	CASSYRASETQYF	TGCGCCAGCAGCTACAGGGCCAGCGAGACCCAGTACTTC
TRBV20-1	TRBJ2-3	-	TRBD2	CSARDMIAGGPDTQYF	TGCAGTGCTAGAGATATGATAGCGGGGGGTCCAGATACGCAGTATTTT
TRBV5-1	TRBJ2-1	-	TRBD2	CASSRSSGGAGIPNEQFF	TGCGCCAGCAGCCGATCTAGCGGGGGGGCTGGGATCCCCAATGAGCAGTTCTTC
TRBV6-6	TRBJ1-4	-	-	CASTANEKLFF	TGTGCCAGCACGGCTAATGAAAAACTGTTTTTT
TRBV27	TRBJ1-6	-	TRBD1	CASAYRGRNSPLHF	TGTGCCAGCGCCTACAGGGGTCGTAATTCACCCCTCCACTTT
TRBV28	TRBJ2-3	-	-	CASYPFWGTDTQYF	TGTGCCAGCTACCCTTTTTGGGGCACAGATACGCAGTATTTT
TRBV14	TRBJ2-4	-	-	CASSQDPGGAKNIQYF	TGTGCCAGCAGCCAAGATCCCGGGGGAGCCAAAAACATTCAGTACTTC
TRBV4-1	TRBJ2-7	-	-	CASRAVISSEQYF	TGCGCCAGCAGGGCCGTGATTAGTTCCGAGCAGTACTTC
TRBV20-1	TRBJ2-2	-	-	CSALPVSGTGELFF	TGCAGTGCTCTACCTGTTTCTGGCACCGGGGAGCTGTTTTTT
TRBV7-2	TRBJ2-5	-	TRBD2	CASSLEVSGSGETQYF	TGTGCCAGCAGCTTAGAGGTTAGCGGGAGTGGAGAGACCCAGTACTTC